Shown below are 12 T cell receptor beta chains from a single sample sequenced in a study of Tregs in tolerant kidney transplant recipients (dated by TCRdb to between 2018 and 2021). Library method: the immunoSEQ multiplex PCR assay. TCRdb holds this immuneACCESS table with in-frame rearrangements only. Some clones are missing; in checked studies, unresolved V genes explain under half, and the rest has no known cause. Counted in this sample were approximately 100,000 clones; 80% to 95% of them appeared once. 0.46% of the sample comes from the top ten. The sample's time point, from its label and the paper: blood sample drawn before combined kidney and bone marrow transplant. The sample consisted of CD4+ T cells from blood, taken before the transplant. All receptors come from a human donor who received a combined kidney and bone marrow transplant.

The chain recombines TRBV2 with TRBJ1-5; weak D call: TRBD1 (5 bases). The CDR3 consists of 15 residues. Germline-derived CDR1 and CDR2 are SNHLY and FYNNEI. V lost 1 base to trimming and J lost 4 bases, with 11 bases between them. CDR3 DNA sequence: TGTGCCAGCAGTGAAGGATCCTCAGGGAATCAGCCCCAGCATTTT. Protein product: CASSEGSSGNQPQHF.

The chain combines TRBV7-2 with TRBJ1-2, with a weak D call TRBD1 (6 bases). The CDR3 contains 14 residues. V was trimmed by 1 base and J by 4 bases, leaving 10 bases between them. Per germline, CDR1 SGHTA and CDR2 FQGNSA. Here the CDR3 DNA reads TGTGCCAGCAGCTTAGAAGGACAGATCTATGGCTACACCTTC. Amino acid sequence: CASSLEGQIYGYTF.

The chain couples TRBV18 to TRBJ2-5; D possibly corresponds to TRBD1 (6 bases). Germline CDR1 and CDR2: KGHSH and LQKENI. CDR3 length: 13 amino acids. The V gene lost 4 bases and the J gene lost 2 bases, with 8 bases spanning the gap. CDR3 in amino acids: CASSHGQQETQYF. CDR3 sequence (DNA): TGTGCCAGCTCACATGGACAGCAAGAGACCCAGTACTTC.

The rearrangement links TRBV19 to TRBJ2-5, with a tentative D call TRBD2 (7 bases). The better agreement between TRBJ2-7 and the DNA end casts doubt on the J call. Germline V gives CDR1 LNHDA, CDR2 SQIVND (reference sequence). This CDR3 contains 16 residues. The DNA for the CDR3 is TGTGCCAGTAGCTTTGGGGGAGGGGGTATCTCCTACGAGCAGTACTTC. Protein sequence: CASSFGGGGISYEQYF.

The J gene is TRBJ1-1, the V gene TRBV9; possibly TRBD1 for D (5 bases). Trimming left V 7 bases short and J 1 base short, with 14 bases between. The germline V gene encodes CDR1 SGDLS and CDR2 YYNGEE. This CDR3 is built from 14 residues. The CDR3 here is CASAVTGENTEAFF. CDR3 sequence (DNA): TGTGCCAGCGCCGTAACGGGGGAGAACACTGAAGCTTTCTTT.

Concerning this clone: A read error may account for a junction end that differs from germline. Other DNA sequences in this sample translate to the same CDR3. The genes are TRBV6-5 and TRBJ1-6; D may be TRBD1 (5 bases). Germline V gives CDR1 MNHEY, CDR2 SVGAGI. This CDR3 spans 16 amino acids. The CDR3 sequence is CASTYRGTEYNSPLHF. The DNA for the CDR3 is TGTGCCAGCACTTACCGCGGGACGGAGTATAATTCCCCCCTCCACTTT.

This clone was detected only once. This rearrangement joins TRBV9 to TRBJ2-5; D is unclear. The germline V gene encodes CDR1 SGDLS and CDR2 YYNGEE. There are 14 residues in the CDR3. The V end lost 4 bases, the J end lost 5 bases, and 15 bases lay between the germline ends. CDR3 in DNA: TGTGCCAGCAGCCCTCTATCATACGGGGAGACCCAGTACTTC. It translates to CASSPLSYGETQYF.

This chain links TRBV9 with TRBJ1-2; 8 bases are a match to TRBD1. The trim removed 3 bases at V and 4 bases at J, leaving 11 bases unmatched. Germline CDR1 SGDLS, CDR2 YYNGEE. The CDR3 has 16 residues. CDR3 bases: TGTGCCAGCAGCGCCACCGGGACAGGCATAGCCTATGGCTACACCTTC. The encoded protein is CASSATGTGIAYGYTF.

The V and J genes are TRBV18 and TRBJ2-1; a possible D gene is TRBD2 (5 bases). CDR3 length: 17 residues. Trimming removed 4 bases from V and 2 bases from J, with 18 bases in between. Germline CDR1 reads KGHSH; CDR2 reads LQKENI. The CDR3: CASSQQAVSDAYNEQFF. The DNA for the CDR3 is TGTGCCAGCTCACAGCAAGCGGTCAGTGACGCCTACAATGAGCAGTTCTTC.

The gene calls are TRBV7-2 and TRBJ2-2; no firm D call. The germline V gene encodes CDR1 SGHTA and CDR2 FQGNSA. The CDR3 spans 13 residues. Between the trimmed V and J ends, which lost 2 bases and 3 bases, there was a span of 4 bases. This CDR3 reads CASSLLYTGELFF. For the CDR3, the DNA is TGTGCCAGCAGCTTACTATACACCGGGGAGCTGTTTTTT.

This chain uses TRBV6-1 with TRBJ2-7; 9 bases are a match to TRBD2. V lost 3 bases to trimming and J lost 4 bases; unmatched junction nucleotides: 4. Germline V gene lookup returns CDR1 MNHNS and CDR2 SASEGT. The CDR3 sequence is 14 residues long. The CDR3 region is CASSESSGGYEQYF. DNA of the CDR3: TGTGCCAGCAGTGAGAGTAGCGGGGGTTACGAGCAGTACTTC.

This clone was counted once. The chain is built from TRBV29-1 and TRBJ2-2; 12 nucleotides match TRBD1. The length of the CDR3 is 18 residues. The trim removed 5 bases at V and 7 bases at J, leaving 17 bases unmatched. From germline, CDR1 is SQVTM and CDR2 ANQGSEA. CDR3 sequence: CSVSHRDRGHLGIGELFF. In nucleotides, the CDR3 is TGCAGCGTTTCTCACCGGGACAGGGGGCACTTAGGTATCGGGGAGCTGTTTTTT.